The rows below give T cell receptor beta chains drawn from one sample of a study of T cell clones after liver transplantation. Clones were sequenced by immunoSEQ multiplex PCR, and TCRdb holds only the in-frame ones, with some missing. The sample shows some 120,000 clones, 75% to 95% of them seen only once. The sample consisted of CD4+ T cells from blood, taken 12 months after liver transplant. Receptor source: a human patient who received a liver transplant. The graft donor may have given rise to some T cells. The CDR3 runs from the conserved cysteine through the conserved F or W. The D gene is left open where the match is weak. Size is omitted from some rows. Given values are once, few, many or a class for expanded clones.

-	TRBV15	TRBD2	TRBJ2-7	TGTGCCACCAGCAGAGGGACTAGCGGGGGAGATGGAGAGCAGTACTTC	CATSRGTSGGDGEQYF
once	TRBV5-1	-	TRBJ2-7	TGCGCCAGCAGCTTGACAGGCCCGACCTACGAGCAGTACTTC	CASSLTGPTYEQYF
-	TRBV19	TRBD2	TRBJ2-7	TGTGCCAGTAGTATCGGACTAGGCTACTACGAGCAGTACTTC	CASSIGLGYYEQYF
once	TRBV19	TRBD1	TRBJ1-1	TGTGCCAGTAGTATACGAGACAGGGACCAAGCTTTCTTT	CASSIRDRDQAFF
few	TRBV28	TRBD1	TRBJ1-3	TGTGCCAGCAGTCCCAGACAGGGCCACTCTGGAAACACCATATATTTT	CASSPRQGHSGNTIYF
-	TRBV27	-	TRBJ2-3	TGTGCCAGCAGTTTATGGGGAACTAGCACAGATACGCAGTATTTT	CASSLWGTSTDTQYF
-	TRBV6-5	-	TRBJ2-1	TGTGCCAGCAGTCGGGACTCCGGAGGCTACAATGAGCAGTTCTTC	CASSRDSGGYNEQFF
-	TRBV28	TRBD1	TRBJ2-7	TGTGCCAGCAGTACGAGGACAGGATCTCTCGAGCAGTACTTC	CASSTRTGSLEQYF
-	TRBV7-9	TRBD2	TRBJ2-1	TGTGCCAGCAGCTTAGAACTAGCGGGAGGTGAGCAGTTCTTC	CASSLELAGGEQFF
once	TRBV6-1	-	TRBJ2-7	TGTGCCAGCAGTGATGCGGAATACGAGCAGTACTTC	CASSDAEYEQYF
-	TRBV28	-	TRBJ1-3	TGTGCCAGCACGGACTCTGGAAACACCATATATTTT	CASTDSGNTIYF
-	TRBV5-1	-	TRBJ1-1	TGCGCCAGCAGCTTGGATAGGGGCTTGAACACTGAAGCTTTCTTT	CASSLDRGLNTEAFF
-	TRBV29-1	-	TRBJ2-5	TGCAGCGTCGCCCGGGGGGACAGACAAGAGACCCAGTACTTC	CSVARGDRQETQYF
-	TRBV7-2	TRBD2	TRBJ2-5	TGTGCCAGCAGCAACCTGGCGGGAGGGCCGGAGACCCAGTACTTC	CASSNLAGGPETQYF
-	TRBV21-1	-	TRBJ2-7	TGTGCCAGCAGCAAAGTTCGTCGTAGCGTCAGGGGGCGCTCCTACGAGCAGTACTTC	CASSKVRRSVRGRSYEQYF
few	TRBV4-3	-	TRBJ1-2	TGCGCCAGCAGCCAAGGAAGCGGAGATGGCTACACCTTC	CASSQGSGDGYTF
-	TRBV2	-	TRBJ1-3	TGTGCCAGCGTAAGAGTCTCTGGAAACACCATATATTTT	CASVRVSGNTIYF
few	TRBV7-9	TRBD1	TRBJ2-1	TGTGCCAGCAGCTTAGGGCACAGGGGCAATGAGCAGTTCTTC	CASSLGHRGNEQFF
-	TRBV6-5	-	TRBJ1-1	TGTGCCAGCAGTTACTCAGGGATAGACACTGAAGCTTTCTTT	CASSYSGIDTEAFF
-	TRBV2	-	TRBJ1-4	TGTGCCAGCAGAGGGGGGGGTGGTGAAAAACTGTTTTTT	CASRGGGGEKLFF
-	TRBV19	-	TRBJ2-3	TGTGCCAGTAGTTCACAGACTCCGGGCACAGATACGCAGTATTTT	CASSSQTPGTDTQYF
-	TRBV2	TRBD2	TRBJ2-1	TGTGCCAGCCTACTTCGGGGGGTGGCCAATGAGCAGTTCTTC	CASLLRGVANEQFF
-	TRBV11-2	TRBD1	TRBJ2-3	TGTGCCAGCAGCTGGACAGGGTCTAGCACAGATACGCAGTATTTT	CASSWTGSSTDTQYF
-	TRBV4-2	TRBD2	TRBJ2-7	TGTGCCAGCAGCCAAGACCTAGCGGCCTCCTACGAGCAGTACTTC	CASSQDLAASYEQYF
-	TRBV4-2	TRBD1	TRBJ1-3	TGTGCCAGCAGCCAAGAAGTGACAGGGCTTTACACCATATATTTT	CASSQEVTGLYTIYF
few	TRBV2	TRBD1	TRBJ1-5	TGTGCCAGCAGTGTCGGACAGGAGTCGAGCAATCAGCCCCAGCATTTT	CASSVGQESSNQPQHF
few	TRBV5-4	-	TRBJ1-5	TGTGCCTGGACCCCACAGCAGCCCCAGCATTTT	CAWTPQQPQHF
-	TRBV5-1	TRBD2	TRBJ2-3	TGCGCCAGCAGACCCGGACTAGCGGGAGCTTGGGATACGCAGTATTTT	CASRPGLAGAWDTQYF
-	TRBV7-9	TRBD1	TRBJ1-1	TGTGCCAGCAGCTTCGGACAGGTTCGTGGGGAAGCTTTCTTT	CASSFGQVRGEAFF
-	TRBV7-7	TRBD1	TRBJ2-1	TGTGCCAGCAGCTTGGACAGGACCCCGTACAATGAGCAGTTCTTC	CASSLDRTPYNEQFF
once	TRBV5-6	-	TRBJ2-5	TGTGCCAGCAGCCTCCTGAGGACCCACCCGAGGGAGACCCAGTACTTC	CASSLLRTHPRETQYF
once	TRBV11-3	TRBD2	TRBJ2-7	TGTGCCAGCAGCTTGAGGTTGCGGGAGCCCACCTACGAGCAGTACTTC	CASSLRLREPTYEQYF
few	TRBV7-9	-	TRBJ2-5	TGTGCCAGCAGCCCGGACTTGCAAGAGACCCAGTACTTC	CASSPDLQETQYF
-	TRBV4-3	-	TRBJ2-4	TGCGCCAGCAGCCAAGATCCAGGGCCTGGGGCCAAAAACATTCAGTACTTC	CASSQDPGPGAKNIQYF
-	TRBV10-3	-	TRBJ2-7	TGTGCCATCAGTGAGTCATCTGGGCCGCGGCGGTACTTC	CAISESSGPRRYF
-	TRBV7-9	-	TRBJ2-5	TGTGCCAGCGAGGACGGCGGGGAGACCCAGTACTTC	CASEDGGETQYF
-	TRBV27	TRBD1	TRBJ1-1	TGTGCCAGCAGCCGATGGGGACAGGGGAACACTGAAGCTTTCTTT	CASSRWGQGNTEAFF
-	TRBV6-5	TRBD1	TRBJ1-1	TGTGCCAGCAGTTGGAATCCAGGGGGCTCTGAAGCTTTCTTT	CASSWNPGGSEAFF
-	TRBV4-3	-	TRBJ2-6	TGCGCCAGCAGCCATCGATCGACGGGGGCCAACGTCCTGACTTTC	CASSHRSTGANVLTF
few	TRBV28	-	TRBJ1-5	TGTGCCACCACCGATCCGTATAGCAATCAGCCCCAGCATTTT	CATTDPYSNQPQHF
-	TRBV2	TRBD2	TRBJ2-3	TGTGCCAGCAGTAAGACTAGCGGGAGAGGGGCAGATACGCAGTATTTT	CASSKTSGRGADTQYF
-	TRBV11-3	-	TRBJ2-6	TGTGCCAGCAGCTTAGGTAATACTGGGGCCAACGTCCTGACTTTC	CASSLGNTGANVLTF
-	TRBV7-8	TRBD2	TRBJ2-2	TGTGCCAGCAGCTTTCGGGGGTCGGGAGGGCCCACCGGGGAGCTGTTTTTT	CASSFRGSGGPTGELFF
-	TRBV29-1	TRBD2	TRBJ2-3	TGCAGCGTTGAGGCTAGCGGATCTTCAGATACGCAGTATTTT	CSVEASGSSDTQYF
-	TRBV7-9	-	TRBJ2-3	TGTGCCAGCAGCTGGACAGACACAGATACGCAGTATTTT	CASSWTDTDTQYF
-	TRBV6-5	TRBD2	TRBJ2-7	TGTGCCAGCAGTACGATGGGACTAGCGGCCTACGAGCAGTACTTC	CASSTMGLAAYEQYF
once	TRBV5-1	TRBD1	TRBJ2-5	TGCGCCAGCAGCTCGCGAACAGGGGGCCAAGAGACCCAGTACTTC	CASSSRTGGQETQYF
-	TRBV12-5	-	TRBJ1-3	TGTGCTAGTGGTTTGATAATCAAGTGGACCGCCACCAAGGATCCTGGAAACACCATATATTTT	CASGLIIKWTATKDPGNTIYF
once	TRBV6-1	TRBD1	TRBJ2-7	TGTGCCAGCAGTGAGAGGACAGGGGGCTACGAGCAGTACTTC	CASSERTGGYEQYF
-	TRBV5-6	-	TRBJ2-5	TGTGCCAGCAGCTTGACAGGGTCTGGGGAGACCCAGTACTTC	CASSLTGSGETQYF
-	TRBV29-1	TRBD2	TRBJ2-1	TGCAGCGCAGGGACTAGTTCCTTTCATGAGCAGTTCTTC	CSAGTSSFHEQFF
-	TRBV7-2	-	TRBJ2-3	TGTGCCAGCAGCCCTGGGACTAGCACAGATACGCAGTATTTT	CASSPGTSTDTQYF
-	TRBV2	TRBD2	TRBJ2-7	TGTGCCAGCAGTGAATGGCTAGCGGGAGACTACGAGCAGTACTTC	CASSEWLAGDYEQYF
-	TRBV27	TRBD2	TRBJ2-1	TGTGCCAGCGGGCCACTAGCGGGAGTGGGAGAGCAGTTCTTC	CASGPLAGVGEQFF
-	TRBV18	-	TRBJ1-3	TGTGCCAGCTCACCACCGAACAGGGTGGACGGAAACACCATATATTTT	CASSPPNRVDGNTIYF
-	TRBV19	-	TRBJ1-1	TGTGCCAGTACCCTACAGGGGAACACTGAAGCTTTCTTT	CASTLQGNTEAFF
-	TRBV12-1	-	TRBJ2-1	TGTGCCAGCAGCCGTTGCAACGTTGGGGGGAGCTCCTACAATGAGCAGTTCTTC	CASSRCNVGGSSYNEQFF
-	TRBV5-1	TRBD2	TRBJ2-5	TGCGCCAGCGGGCTAGCGGGAGGGGAAGAGACCCAGTACTTC	CASGLAGGEETQYF